This TCR beta chain emerged from a study of cytomegalovirus exposure and HLA in healthy donors (dated by TCRdb to the late 2010s). Broadly, across the study: In an earlier analysis of 587 of the donors, 250 to 350 Gb of sequence data and approximately 120 million unique TCR beta sequences from 150 million to 200 million T cells were reported. Roughly 300 gigabases of sequencing data and approximately 85 million unique TCR sequences were included in an early release covering roughly 600 HLA-typed donors. The number of typed donors differed by locus: about 620-630 for A, B, C, DRB1 and DQB1; approximately 520 for DQA1; 606 for DPA1; and roughly 490 for DPB1. Every discovery cohort repertoire had been produced on one sequencing platform. A later genetic analysis took genome-wide SNP genotypes for about three fifths of the roughly 670 donors and used that subset as a discovery cohort. In the later analysis, no new phenotypic data were used to find candidate immune exposures; instead, reliance was placed on TCR beta sequences and their occurrence across donors. The study profiled the T cell repertoires of fewer than 850 subjects by immunosequencing and related them to cytomegalovirus serostatus. The study aimed to test whether cataloging public T cell receptors could reveal signatures of past pathogen exposure. In addition to the first cohort of 650 to 800 subjects, a separate validation cohort of 130 or so different subjects was used. In a later analysis, previously published TCR beta repertoires from 500 to 750 donors were re-analyzed and high-resolution HLA genotyping was added so that TCR occurrence patterns could be studied. The study combined high-throughput TCR immunosequencing, statistical association of individual TCRs with disease status, and machine learning to predict cytomegalovirus infection status. Among roughly 400 genotyped donors of the cohort, an average of roughly 230,000 unique TCR beta nucleotide sequences was sequenced per donor, of which roughly 17% were non-productive. Of the 398 genotyped donors, approximately 81% were placed in the genetic ancestry cluster associated with self-reported Caucasian donors. Four or five DR-DQ haplotypes were handled as single units for association and clustering because linkage in the cohort was strong. Donor age, sex, ethnicity and CMV serostatus were compiled together with the repertoire data. To decide whether each TCR beta V gene segment behaved as functional or pseudogenic, an earlier analysis of some 540 of the donors relied on high-throughput TCR beta sequencing. Class I and class II HLA loci were covered by the typing at four-digit resolution. What the work shows at the level of the full study, not this receptor alone: In a later analysis, 16,951 TCR beta sequences were associated with specific HLA alleles at a false discovery rate of 0.05. In a later genetic analysis, fewer N-insertions in productive TCRs were reported among donors in an Asian-associated ancestry cluster than the 666-donor mean. Because HLA typing was unavailable for some donors at each locus, only the typed subset was used in association tests. Only TCR beta chains were sequenced in this cohort, and the absence of alpha or paired-chain data limited detectable features. Several of the top co-occurrence clusters appeared to be linked to parvovirus B19, influenza, CMV and Epstein-Barr virus, according to a later analysis. An earlier analysis of approximately 530 of the donors showed that most TCR beta V segments appeared in productive rearrangements either about 90% or about 30% of the time, which broadly matched IMGT annotations. The classifier was reported to diagnose cytomegalovirus status with high specificity and sensitivity in both the original cohort and the validation cohort. Because counts were too low, roughly 17 rarely observed V segments, including chromosome 9 orphons, were left out of the earlier analysis of roughly 600 of the donors. A later analysis found that most CMV-associated TCR beta chains appeared HLA-restricted, with HLA associations seemingly driven largely by CMV exposure. The study listed 150 to 200 TCR beta chains as associated with cytomegalovirus. In a later analysis, HLA-associated TCR beta chains showed more clonal expansion and lower generation probabilities than non-associated chains that were equally common. In a later genetic analysis, a missense DCLRE1C variant was associated with V-gene and J-gene trimming of TCR beta chains, and the association was replicated in an independent cohort. A further reported finding was that TCR beta sequences accurately predicted the HLA-A and HLA-B alleles for most subjects in the first cohort. A few of the identified cytomegalovirus-associated TCR beta chains were confirmed in vitro to be specific for cytomegalovirus antigens. A later analysis found that TCR association rates varied across HLA loci, with DRB1 alleles showing the most associated TCRs and HLA-C alleles the fewest. Because the 87-base-pair reads could not distinguish some IMGT-functional V segments, including TRBV6-2 and TRBV6-3, those segments were excluded. According to the authors, the approach could potentially be generalized to other disease states and immunological phenotypes. A group of highly shared sequence variants was considered likely to be a technical artifact of the sequencing pipeline. Sequencing depth was assumed to be roughly uniform across donors in the presence/absence analyses, though that assumption may not hold. When HLA alleles, especially DR and DQ, strongly co-occurred, TCR associations were difficult to assign to individual alleles. Most TCR sequences were seen in very few donors, while some public TCRs were found in many individuals. For the cohort, immune exposure information was limited to CMV serostatus. Linkage disequilibrium might explain the correlated functional status among segregating V segments, but an unknown experimental factor could not be excluded.

Including the terminal cysteine and phenylalanine, the CDR3 comprises 14 residues. Here the CDR3 DNA is all that survives: 42 bases in frame from base 1. Deletion took 4 bases off V and 11 bases off J, with a span of 15 bases between the germline ends. Reading the germline V gene gives CDR1 LGHNA and CDR2 YSLEER. Library generation was performed with the immunoSEQ multiplex PCR assay. A mixture of 60 forward primers for TCR Vbeta segments and 13 reverse primers for TCR Jbeta segments was used in the multiplex PCR. A multiplex PCR assay on genomic DNA amplified the CDR3 region of rearranged TCR beta genes. Amplified TCR beta libraries were sequenced as 87-base-pair reads on the Illumina HiSeq System. Per the authors' processing: Across the roughly 670 repertoires, a later analysis counted 75 million to 90 million unique TCR beta chains, approximately 12 million of which were shared by at least two donors. A nearest-neighbor algorithm error-corrected the raw reads and collapsed the reads into unique sequences, merging closely related sequences to remove PCR and sequencing errors. Alignment of CDR3 sequences to IMGT reference sequences was used to assign V, D and J gene segments. For a sequence to be retained, a match of at least six nucleotides was required to both a V gene segment and a J gene segment. Rearrangements were classified as productive when the CDR3 lacked stop codons and remained in frame with V and J, and all other rearrangements were classified as non-productive. Following IMGT convention, CDR3 was defined as the stretch from the second conserved V-encoded cysteine to the conserved J-encoded phenylalanine. Sequences without an unambiguous match to a single V gene segment were excluded from the earlier analysis of about 600 of the donors. In an earlier analysis of approximately 610 of the donors, V segments were called functional above 56.7% productive rearrangements and were called segregating when the between-donor standard deviation exceeded 5%. A statistical classification framework was built to diagnose cytomegalovirus status from the catalog of TCR beta chain sequences. V and J gene assignment, in a later analysis, came from comparing TCR nucleotide sequences with IMGT/GENE-DB human TR gene sequences. Using the TCRdist pipeline, a later analysis assigned CDR3 sequences along with most-parsimonious VDJ recombination scenarios. A later analysis defined each TCR beta chain by its CDR3 amino acid sequence plus V-gene family, and excluded reads lacking a unique V-gene family. A later analysis removed 592 highly shared, low-generation-probability nucleotide sequences to deal with suspected cross-contamination and a sequencing artifact. In a later analysis, a clonal expansion index for each public chain was calculated from normalized within-repertoire ranks of inferred template counts. In a later analysis, generation probabilities were computed using a VDJ recombination model fitted to out-of-frame rearrangements, and the results were checked against IGoR. Hypergeometric tests were used in a later analysis to score TCR-TCR, TCR-HLA and TCR-CMV co-occurrence, with a repertoire-size bias correction applied to the TCR pairs. To estimate false discovery rates, a later analysis permuted the HLA or CMV assignments 20 times. In a later analysis, co-occurring TCRs were grouped with DBSCAN, and TCRdist sequence similarity was added when clustering was performed within HLA-allele-positive subsets. For co-occurrence clustering, repertoires with fewer than 30,000 or more than 120,000 public chains were excluded, along with five repertoires with anomalous nucleotide sharing. The immuneACCESS repertoire file appears here via TCRdb, limited to in-frame rearrangements. These files lack a portion of the clones; in checked studies, under half of the deficit traces to unresolved V genes, and the cause of the others is not known. V and J calls and clone size are given by that table; D and trimming were obtained from the DNA. The sample's table lists a count of 70,000 to 85,000 clones. 7.5% to 8% of the sample lies in the top ten.

In total, approximately 700 healthy bone marrow donors made up the cohort. Cohort members were all nominally healthy when sampled, although unrecorded immune exposures were likely present. The donor tested CMV seropositive and was one of the 289 seropositive cohort members. A peripheral blood sample was collected from each donor, and TCR beta sequencing was performed on peripheral blood mononuclear cells. Genomic DNA extraction from the blood cell samples was performed with the Qiagen DNeasy Blood Extraction Kit. As concerns this clone: It has no known antigen specificity.

Source material: PBMCs. This chain joins TRBV4-3 to TRBJ1-6, with an unclear D gene assignment. This sequence was found in a female donor in good health and CMV-seropositive. The CDR3: CASSPTLSRAPLHF. The nucleotide sequence is given as TGCGCCAGCAGCCCCACCCTGTCTCGAGCACCCCTCCACTTT.